A single sample gave rise to the 8 T cell receptor beta chains below, sequenced in a study of cytomegalovirus exposure and HLA in healthy donors. The primer mix had 60 Vbeta and 13 Jbeta primers. Clones were sequenced by immunoSEQ multiplex PCR, and TCRdb holds only the in-frame ones, with some missing. The data show 100,000 to 150,000 clones, more than 80% seen once. What was sequenced was PBMCs. The receptors were sampled from a woman aged 40 to 50 in good health and CMV-seropositive.

The chain recombines TRBV11-2 with TRBJ2-5; 12 bases line up with TRBD1. CDR3 size: 16 residues. Germline trimming cut 1 base from V and 5 bases from J; bases unmatched to any gene: 5. Germline values: CDR1 SGHAT, CDR2 FQNNGV. The CDR3 sequence: CASSLAGQGAGETQYF. As DNA, the CDR3 is TGTGCCAGCAGCTTAGCGGGACAGGGGGCGGGTGAGACCCAGTACTTC.

V is TRBV27 and J is TRBJ1-2, with D possibly matching TRBD1 (6 bases). There are 12 residues in the CDR3. Trimming left V 8 bases short and J 4 bases short, with 11 bases between. Germline assignment: CDR1 MNHEY and CDR2 SMNVEV (reference sequence). CDR3 sequence (DNA): TGTGCCAGCTGGGGGCGGAGCTATGGCTACACCTTC. Its protein product is CASWGRSYGYTF.

V is TRBV4-1 and J is TRBJ1-1, with D possibly matching TRBD1 (6 bases). CDR3 size: 21 residues. Germline CDR1 is MGHRA and CDR2 is YSYEKL. V gave up 1 base and J gave up 0 bases, with 27 bases separating them. Written as DNA, the CDR3 is TGCGCCAGCAGCCAAGGCCCCCCCACACAGGGATACACACGCATGAACACTGAAGCTTTCTTT. Protein sequence: CASSQGPPTQGYTRMNTEAFF.

This chain links TRBV19 with TRBJ2-3; 8 bases fit TRBD1. This CDR3 is built from 14 residues. CDR1 and CDR2 (germline): LNHDA, SQIVND (reference sequence). With V trimmed by 4 bases and J by 4 bases, 4 bases remained unmatched. CDR3 nucleotide sequence: TGTGCCAGTAGTACGGACAGGGAAGCAGATACGCAGTATTTT. This encodes CASSTDREADTQYF.

The chain employs TRBV27 and TRBJ2-1; 12 nucleotides align to TRBD2. Germline assignment: CDR1 MNHEY and CDR2 SMNVEV (reference sequence). The V and J ends lost 6 bases and 8 bases, in that order; junction bases with no gene match: 14. The CDR3 has 17 residues. CDR3 bases: TGTGCCAGCAGCAAGGGAGCTAGCGGGGGGGCTGGCTATGAGCAGTTCTTC. Translation gives CASSKGASGGAGYEQFF.

The rearrangement uses TRBV28 and TRBJ1-2; 9 nucleotides match TRBD1. The CDR3 contains 17 residues. V trimming: 0 bases; J trimming: 0 bases; junction bases outside the gene matches: 5. Germline loops: CDR1 MDHEN, CDR2 SYDVKM. The CDR3 coding sequence is TGTGCCAGCAGTTTATGGGGACAGGGTAGGGCTAACTATGGCTACACCTTC. As protein: CASSLWGQGRANYGYTF.

The gene calls are TRBV9 and TRBJ2-3; D is unresolved. The germline gives CDR1 SGDLS, CDR2 YYNGEE. The CDR3 consists of 14 residues. Trimming shortened V by 1 base and J by 2 bases, and 8 bases separated the two germline ends. The CDR3 sequence is CASSVTSFTDTQYF. CDR3 nucleotide sequence: TGTGCCAGCAGCGTAACATCCTTCACAGATACGCAGTATTTT. Based on the CDR3 plus reference TRBV9 and TRBJ2-3, the full variable domain is DSGVTQTPKHLITATGQRVTLRCSPRSGDLSVYWYQQSLDQGLQFLIQYYNGEERAKGNILERFSAQQFPDLHSELNLSSLELGDSALYFCASSVTSFTDTQYFGPGTRLTVL.

J is TRBJ1-5 and V is TRBV15, with 10 bases aligning to TRBD1. Germline CDR1 is LNHNV and CDR2 is YYDKDF (reference sequence). V was pared by 2 bases and J by 2 bases, with 3 bases of the junction left unmatched. This CDR3 is built from 16 residues. In nucleotides, the CDR3 is TGTGCCACCAGCAGAAGAGGGACAGGGGGCAATCAGCCCCAGCATTTT. Amino acids: CATSRRGTGGNQPQHF. The variable domain in full, completed from reference TRBV15 and TRBJ1-5, reads DAMVIQNPRYQVTQFGKPVTLSCSQTLNHNVMYWYQQKSSQAPKLLFHYYDKDFNNEADTPDNFQSRRPNTSFCFLDIRSPGLGDTAMYLCATSRRGTGGNQPQHFGDGTRLSIL.